Sequencing of this T cell receptor (beta chain) was carried out in a study of identical twins. Overall study findings and caveats: Interpretation of the results relied on cross-sectional statistical analysis and not on following the same donors.

TCRdb passed the 5' RACE reads through MiXCR, listing each CDR3 protein once. The table includes about 190,000 distinct CDR3 sequences, more than 15% detected once. Germline CDR1 is LGHNT and CDR2 is FRNRAP. The length of the CDR3 is 12 residues. V lost 7 bases and J 8 bases, leaving 14 bases between the germline ends. In this sample, this clonotype turned up a few times. Its antigen remains unknown. Every one of the donors was a healthy Caucasian. These sequences were also reported in another study, on T cells expressing NK-cell markers.

The V and J genes are TRBV12-5 and TRBJ1-2, with D perhaps matching TRBD1 (5 bases). This TCR was recovered from a woman between 18 and 29 years old in good health. Sequencing was done on a sample of CD8+ T cells sorted from blood. The CDR3 region is CASAEGHSGYTF. CDR3 sequence (DNA): TGTGCTAGTGCCGAAGGACATTCCGGCTACACCTTC. Together with reference TRBV12-5 and TRBJ1-2, the CDR3 gives the full variable domain: DARVTQTPRHKVTEMGQEVTMRCQPILGHNTVFWYRQTMMQGLELLAYFRNRAPLDDSGMPKDRFSAEMPDATLATLKIQPSEPRDSAVYFCASAEGHSGYTFGSGTRLTVV.